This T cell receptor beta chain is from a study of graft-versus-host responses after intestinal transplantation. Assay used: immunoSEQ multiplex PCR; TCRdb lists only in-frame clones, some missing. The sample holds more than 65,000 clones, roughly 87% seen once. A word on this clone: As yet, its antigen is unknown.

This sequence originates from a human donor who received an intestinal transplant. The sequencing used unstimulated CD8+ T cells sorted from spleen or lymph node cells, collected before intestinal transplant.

CDR3 DNA: TGTGCCAGCAGCCCGGGACAGGGAATCACTGAAGCTTTCTTT. It codes for CASSPGQGITEAFF. The rearrangement joins TRBV7-9 to TRBJ1-1; TRBD1 matches at 9 bases. Germline V gene data show CDR1 as SEHNR and CDR2 as FQNEAQ (reference sequence). J gave up 4 bases and V 5 bases, and 5 bases lay outside the gene matches. This CDR3 has 14 residues.